A selection of T cell receptor beta chains follows, all from one sample in a study of PD-1 blockade in classical Hodgkin lymphoma. Here immunoSEQ multiplex PCR was the method, and the copy in TCRdb shows in-frame clones only, minus some. Seen here are about 24,000 clones, approximately 80% observed once, and the top ten hold 22%. Sequencing used peripheral blood mononuclear cells (PBMCs), obtained before the fourth cycle of nivolumab. All receptors come from a human donor with classical Hodgkin lymphoma. The CDR3 runs from the conserved cysteine through the conserved F or W. The D gene is left open where the match is weak. Only some rows state a clone size, as once, few, many or a class for expanded clones.

j_call clone_size v_call d_call cdr3_nt cdr3_aa
TRBJ1-1 . TRBV21-1 . TGTGCCAGCACCAAAGGACAGGGCCGAATGAACACTGAAGCTTTCTTT CASTKGQGRMNTEAFF
TRBJ1-6 . TRBV27 TRBD1 TGTGCCAGCAGTTTCTCGGGACAGAATTCACCCCTCCACTTT CASSFSGQNSPLHF
TRBJ1-1 . TRBV7-3 . TGTGCCAGCAGCTTATCAGGGTCTGGGATGAACACTGAAGCTTTCTTT CASSLSGSGMNTEAFF
TRBJ2-7 . TRBV5-4 TRBD2 TGTGCCAGCAGCCGGACTAGCGGCCGGTTTTTCGACGAGCAGTACTTC CASSRTSGRFFDEQYF
TRBJ2-1 . TRBV27 TRBD2 TGTGCCAGCAGTTTAAACGGGTTAGCGGGAGTGGGCCGGAATGAGCAGTTCTTC CASSLNGLAGVGRNEQFF
TRBJ2-5 . TRBV4-1 . TGCGCCAGCAGCCAAGTTGAGGGGAGAGAGACCCAGTACTTC CASSQVEGRETQYF
TRBJ1-5 . TRBV27 . TGTGCCAGCAGTTTATACAGGGACAGCAATCAGCCCCAGCATTTT CASSLYRDSNQPQHF
TRBJ2-2 few TRBV18 TRBD1 TGTGCCAGCTCCCGACAGGGAAACACCGGGGAGCTGTTTTTT CASSRQGNTGELFF
TRBJ2-3 . TRBV11-3 . TGTGCCAGCAGCTTAATGAACCCGGATACGCAGTATTTT CASSLMNPDTQYF
TRBJ1-4 . TRBV6-6 TRBD1 TGTGCCAGCAGGGGACAGGGATGGGATGAAAAACTGTTTTTT CASRGQGWDEKLFF
TRBJ2-1 . TRBV29-1 TRBD2 TGCAGCGTTGCGGTACTAAATGTCGGGAGGGCCGGGCGGAATGAGCAGTTCTTC CSVAVLNVGRAGRNEQFF
TRBJ2-3 . TRBV10-1 TRBD2 TGCGCCAGCAGCACTAGCGGACAAATCACAGATACGCAGTATTTT CASSTSGQITDTQYF
TRBJ1-1 . TRBV9 . TGTGCCAGCAGCGTGGACCAGAACACTGAAGCTTTCTTT CASSVDQNTEAFF
TRBJ2-2 . TRBV2 TRBD1 TGTGCCAGCCGGGACAGGGCCTCCGCGAACACCGGGGAGCTGTTTTTT CASRDRASANTGELFF
TRBJ1-1 . TRBV18 . TGTGCCAGCTCACCGGGCGTAGGGGGGATGAACACTGAAGCTTTCTTT CASSPGVGGMNTEAFF
TRBJ1-1 . TRBV6-5 . TGTGCCAGCAGTTACTCGCGGTGGGATATTGAAGCTTTCTTT CASSYSRWDIEAFF
TRBJ2-3 . TRBV28 TRBD1 TGTGCCAGCAGTTCCGACAGGGGATATGCAGATACGCAGTATTTT CASSSDRGYADTQYF
TRBJ2-1 . TRBV19 . TGTGCCAGTAGTGACCGGGACAAGATTACTCTGGCAGGGAAGGAGCAGTTCTTC CASSDRDKITLAGKEQFF
TRBJ1-2 few TRBV7-9 TRBD1 TGTGCCAGCAGCCAGGACAGGGACTATGGCTACACCTTC CASSQDRDYGYTF
TRBJ1-6 . TRBV9 . TGTGCCAGCAGCGAGGTTTTCTATAATTCACCCCTCCACTTT CASSEVFYNSPLHF
TRBJ1-1 . TRBV6-5 . TGTGCCAGCAAAAACCCTAGGGGGAACGCTGAAGCTTTCTTT CASKNPRGNAEAFF
TRBJ1-1 . TRBV5-1 . TGCGCCAGCAGCTTGGATGGGGCGAGGTTTGCTGAAGCTTTCTTT CASSLDGARFAEAFF
TRBJ2-1 . TRBV7-9 TRBD2 TGTGCCAGCAGCTTCCTAGCGGGAAAAGTAAATGAGCAGTTCTTC CASSFLAGKVNEQFF
TRBJ1-1 . TRBV9 . TGTGCCAGCAGCGTTACAGGGAACACTGAAGCTTTCTTT CASSVTGNTEAFF
TRBJ1-1 . TRBV6-5 . TGTGCCAGCAGTTACCCATACACTGAAGCTTTCTTT CASSYPYTEAFF
TRBJ2-7 . TRBV27 TRBD2 TGTGCCAGCAGGATTAAGAGCGGGAGGTCCTACGAGCAGTACTTC CASRIKSGRSYEQYF
TRBJ2-7 . TRBV7-2 TRBD1 TGTGCCAGCAGCTCCGCCGGGACAGGGAATTACGAGCAGTACTTC CASSSAGTGNYEQYF
TRBJ1-4 . TRBV12-1 . TGTGCCAGCAGCCCCCCCCGAGATAAGTTGGGAAAAACTGTTTTT CASSPPRDKLGKTVF
TRBJ2-2 . TRBV5-6 . TGTGCCAGCAGCCCTCCTCGGCTGACCGGGGAGCTGTTTTTT CASSPPRLTGELFF
TRBJ1-1 . TRBV15 . TGTGCCACCAGCAGAGAACGTTACCCTGAAGCTTTCTTT CATSRERYPEAFF
TRBJ1-2 . TRBV7-9 . TGTGCCAGCAGCTTAGAATCCCGAGGCTACACCTTC CASSLESRGYTF
TRBJ1-1 . TRBV11-2 . TGTGCCAGCACCTTGGGGGAGGGAGTCGTGAACACTGAAGCTTTCTTT CASTLGEGVVNTEAFF
TRBJ2-1 medium-sized TRBV19 TRBD2 TGTGCCAGTAGTTGGGGTCGGGGAGGGAATGAGCAGTTCTTC CASSWGRGGNEQFF
TRBJ2-2 . TRBV6-5 . TGTGCCACCTCTAGGGGGTTGAACACCGGGGAGCTGTTTTTT CATSRGLNTGELFF
TRBJ2-2 . TRBV19 TRBD2 TGTGCCAGTAGTATTGGGAGGGGAAGCACCGGGGAGCTGTTTTTT CASSIGRGSTGELFF
TRBJ1-5 few TRBV4-1 TRBD1 TGCGCCAGCAGCCCAACAGGGGGCAGCAATCAGCCCCAGCATTTT CASSPTGGSNQPQHF
TRBJ2-7 . TRBV28 TRBD2 TGTGCCAGCACCGACCTTGCCGGAGCGGGAGGCTCCTACGAGCAGTACTTC CASTDLAGAGGSYEQYF
TRBJ2-1 . TRBV7-9 . TGTGCCAGCAGCACGCCTTTCTCGGGGAGCTCCTACAATGAGCAGTTCTTC CASSTPFSGSSYNEQFF
TRBJ2-7 . TRBV11-2 . TGTGCCAGCAGCGTTGGGGGGCAAGACGAGCAGTACTTC CASSVGGQDEQYF
TRBJ1-5 . TRBV7-8 . TGTGCCAGCAGCTTAGGCAGTCCTTATAGCAATCAGCCCCAGCATTTT CASSLGSPYSNQPQHF
TRBJ1-1 . TRBV15 . TGTGCCACCAGCAGAGAAGGCAGGAACACTGAAGCTTTCTTT CATSREGRNTEAFF
TRBJ2-5 . TRBV30 . TGTGCCTGGAGTAGGGGGCGGGGGGAGACCCAGTACTTC CAWSRGRGETQYF
TRBJ1-2 . TRBV6-1 TRBD1 TGTGCCAGCAAGCAGGGGGTCAACTATGGCTACACCTTC CASKQGVNYGYTF
TRBJ2-2 . TRBV7-2 . TGTGCCAGCAGCACCTCTAGCGTCGGCACCGGGGAGCTGTTTTTT CASSTSSVGTGELFF
TRBJ2-7 . TRBV7-9 . TGTGCCAGCAGCACTCTAGACAGATCCTACGAGCAGTACTTC CASSTLDRSYEQYF
TRBJ2-2 . TRBV30 . TGTGCCCAAACATCGAACACCGGGGAGCTGTTTTTT CAQTSNTGELFF
TRBJ1-2 few TRBV4-1 . TGCGCCAGCAGCCAAGACCCCGGCGTTGAGTATGGCTACACCTTC CASSQDPGVEYGYTF
TRBJ2-7 . TRBV5-1 . TGCGCCAGCAGCCCCGGGACATACGACGAGCAGTACTTC CASSPGTYDEQYF
TRBJ1-5 . TRBV5-1 . TGCGCCAGCAGCTTGACCACAGGGAGCAATCAGCCCCAGCATTTT CASSLTTGSNQPQHF
TRBJ1-2 once TRBV4-1 . TGCGCCAGCAGCCAAGATCTGTCGCGGATCTATGGCTACACCTTC CASSQDLSRIYGYTF
TRBJ1-6 . TRBV27 TRBD1 TGTGCCAGCAGTGGACAGGGGGCCCTTTCTCCCCTCCACTTT CASSGQGALSPLHF
TRBJ1-2 . TRBV7-2 TRBD1 TGTGCCAGCAGCGTAAACCGGGACAGGGACTACACCTTC CASSVNRDRDYTF
TRBJ1-6 . TRBV5-8 . TGTGCCAGCAGCGCAGGGCCGGGGGGGCGCTTTTCACCCCTCCACTTT CASSAGPGGRFSPLHF
TRBJ1-3 . TRBV18 TRBD1 TGTGCCAGCTCACCGGGGACAGGGGGCGGAAACACCATATATTTT CASSPGTGGGNTIYF
TRBJ2-2 . TRBV29-1 . TGCAGCGTTTCCGCGGGGGCCTTGATGAACACCGGGGAGCTGTTTTTT CSVSAGALMNTGELFF
TRBJ2-7 . TRBV7-9 . TGTGCCAGCAGCTCATACAGGGGAGGGGGCGGGGAGCAGTACTTC CASSSYRGGGGEQYF
TRBJ1-2 once TRBV19 TRBD1 TGTGCCAGTAGTAGTCCTTACGCCGGGACAGGGGGGCTCTTCGACTATGGCTACACCTTC CASSSPYAGTGGLFDYGYTF